The 24 T cell receptor beta chains below all came from one sample that was sequenced in a study of blood T cell repertoires in COVID-19. Using immunoSEQ multiplex PCR, the repertoire was profiled, and TCRdb retains in-frame clones only, with some absent. Counted here are over 10,000 clones, 88% occurring once; the ten biggest clones make up less than 35%. The sequenced sample consisted of peripheral blood. The receptors derive from a human donor in a cohort sampled during active COVID-19.

The chain joins TRBV5-4 to TRBJ2-1, with TRBD2 matching 8 bases. The CDR3 sequence is 15 residues long. V was clipped by 0 bases and J by 5 bases; unmatched bases: 4. Germline CDR1 SGHNT, CDR2 YYREEE (reference sequence). CDR3 coding DNA: TGTGCCAGCAGCTTGGATGGCGGGGGGCACAATGAGCAGTTCTTC. Translated: CASSLDGGGHNEQFF.

The J gene is TRBJ2-1, the V gene TRBV30; D perhaps matches TRBD1 (5 bases). From germline, CDR1 is GTSNPN and CDR2 SVGIG (reference sequence). The CDR3 covers 13 residues. V shed 0 bases and J shed 8 bases, with 11 bases lying between them. The CDR3 DNA sequence: TGTGCCTGGAGTGTGGGGCTCATGGATGAGCAGTTCTTC. Translating gives CAWSVGLMDEQFF.

This chain connects TRBV6-5 to TRBJ1-3; D remains unclear. Trimming removed 5 bases from V and 0 bases from J, with 11 bases in between. The CDR3 consists of 15 residues. CDR1 MNHEY and CDR2 SVGAGI come from the germline V gene. The CDR3 nucleotides read TGTGCCAGCAGTCTACAGCCCTACTCTGGAAACACCATATATTTT. Translation gives CASSLQPYSGNTIYF.

The CDR3 sequence: CSGTPRNRDTEAFF. Written as DNA, the CDR3 is TGCAGCGGTACACCGAGGAACCGGGACACTGAAGCTTTCTTT. The rearrangement joins TRBV29-1 to TRBJ1-1, with D unresolved. CDR1 is SQVTM, CDR2 ANQGSEA, per germline. Trimming took 7 bases from V and 3 from J, leaving 18 bases between them. The CDR3 runs 14 residues.

The chain carries TRBV5-1 and TRBJ2-2; D uncertain. This CDR3 spans 12 amino acids. Germline CDR1 reads SGHRS; CDR2 reads YFSETQ. V was pared by 4 bases and J by 2 bases, with 3 bases between. The CDR3 sequence is CASSTNTGELFF. The CDR3 nucleotides are TGCGCCAGCAGCACAAACACCGGGGAGCTGTTTTTT.

Comments on this clone: Other DNA variants within this sample encode the same CDR3. The chain couples TRBV11-3 to TRBJ2-3; 7 bases line up with TRBD2. The CDR3 is 14 residues long. Trimming removed 5 bases from V and 0 bases from J; junction bases left unmatched: 2. Looked up from germline, CDR1 is SGHNT and CDR2 is YENEEA. CDR3 residues: CASSPGGSTDTQYF. The DNA of the CDR3 is TGTGCCAGCAGCCCCGGGGGGAGCACAGATACGCAGTATTTT.

This clone was picked up a small number of times. The J gene is TRBJ1-4, the V gene TRBV23-1; 8 positions match TRBD1. TRBV23-1 is an ORF, and what it does is uncertain. There are 12 residues in the CDR3. The J segment lost 11 bases and the V segment lost 6 bases, leaving 5 bases of the junction unmatched. DNA for the CDR3: TGCGCCAGCAGGCCAGGGGGCTGGAAACTGTTTTTT. The encoded protein is CASRPGGWKLFF.

This clone was counted only a few times. The chain recombines TRBV30 with TRBJ1-3; D is possibly TRBD1 (5 bases). Per the germline V gene, CDR1 is GTSNPN and CDR2 is SVGIG (reference sequence). The CDR3 length is 13 residues. Trimming took off 4 bases at V and 0 bases at J, with 7 bases between the two ends. CDR3 coding DNA: TGTGCCTGGATCAGGGCCTCTGGAAACACCATATATTTT. This sequence encodes CAWIRASGNTIYF. The full variable domain, rest sourced from reference TRBV30 and TRBJ1-3, is SQTIHQWPATLVQPVGSPLSLECTVEGTSNPNLYWYRQAAGRGLQLLFYSVGIGQISSEVPQNLSASRPQDRQFILSSKKLLLSDSGFYLCAWIRASGNTIYFGEGSWLTVV.

The gene calls are TRBV6-5 and TRBJ1-2; 7 bases match TRBD1. Germline lookup yields CDR1 MNHEY and CDR2 SVGAGI. Trimming at V came to 5 bases and at J to 6 bases, leaving 9 bases not matched to a gene. CDR3 length equals 14 residues. The CDR3 DNA sequence: TGTGCCAGCAGTAAAAACGACAGGGCGGATGGCTACACCTTC. This translates into CASSKNDRADGYTF.

The rearrangement uses TRBV19 and TRBJ1-1; a weak D match, TRBD1 (6 bases). CDR1 is LNHDA and CDR2 is SQIVND in the germline V gene (reference sequence). The CDR3 loop spans 15 amino acids. V was shortened by 4 bases and J by 0 bases, with 12 bases between the two germline ends. The CDR3 bases are TGTGCCAGTAGTACTCCTACAGGGATGAACACTGAAGCTTTCTTT. Translated: CASSTPTGMNTEAFF.

The V and J genes are TRBV2 and TRBJ1-2; 10 nucleotides match TRBD1. The CDR3 contains 13 residues. Germline V gene lookup returns CDR1 SNHLY and CDR2 FYNNEI. After removal of 7 bases from V and 7 bases from J, the junction contained 6 bases not matched to a gene. The CDR3 here is CASIFGQGGGYTF. CDR3 DNA: TGTGCCAGCATTTTCGGACAGGGGGGTGGCTACACCTTC.

V is TRBV28 and J is TRBJ2-3, with 9 bases that match TRBD2. This CDR3 comprises 22 residues. Germline CDR1 and CDR2: MDHEN and SYDVKM. The ends lost 8 bases at V and 0 bases at J; junction bases unmatched: 27. DNA of the CDR3: TGTGCCAGCTCCATAGGGGGGAGAAGCGGGAGGAAAAAGCAAGTTAGCACAGATACGCAGTATTTT. Protein: CASSIGGRSGRKKQVSTDTQYF.

This clone showed up just once. The V gene is TRBV14, the J gene TRBJ1-2; D remains unclear. The CDR3 totals 14 residues. Trimming removed 3 bases at V and 6 bases at J, with 14 bases between. Germline V gene lookup returns CDR1 SGHDN and CDR2 FVKESK. The CDR3 bases are TGTGCCAGCAGCCAGTCAGGCCTTGGAAATGGCTACACCTTC. Protein: CASSQSGLGNGYTF.

The chain links TRBV6-5 to TRBJ1-5; D may be TRBD1 (6 bases). With 9 bases removed from V and 7 bases from J, the gap between germline ends came to 19 bases. There are 14 residues in the CDR3. The germline V gene has CDR1 MNHEY and CDR2 SVGAGI. This CDR3 is CASSADRSLQPQHF. CDR3 sequence (DNA): TGTGCCAGTTCGGCGGACAGATCCCTCCAGCCCCAGCATTTT.

The V call is TRBV29-1, the J call TRBJ2-6, with D possibly being TRBD2 (5 bases). CDR3 length: 13 residues. V gave up 4 bases and J gave up 12 bases, with 16 bases separating them. Germline CDR1 reads SQVTM; CDR2 reads ANQGSEA. The CDR3 loop reads CSVGGGGPGVLTF. The CDR3 coding sequence is TGCAGCGTTGGAGGAGGCGGGCCGGGCGTCCTGACTTTC.

Notes on this clone: One end of the junction is discordant with germline, which a read error may explain. The rearrangement links TRBV2 to TRBJ2-2, with TRBD2 identical over 10 bases. In germline, CDR1 is SNHLY, CDR2 FYNNEI. The CDR3 is 14 residues long. CDR3 residues: CARKLAGETGEPFF. CDR3 DNA: TGTGCCAGGAAGCTAGCGGGGGAGACCGGGGAGCCGTTTTTT.

The V call is TRBV3-1 (or the pseudogene TRBV3-2), the J call TRBJ1-5; D is ambiguous. From germline, CDR1 is LGHDT and CDR2 YNNKEL (reference sequence). The length of the CDR3 is 13 residues. V was shortened by 0 bases and J by 5 bases, with 5 bases between the two germline ends. The CDR3 spells CASSQDAHQPQHF. The CDR3 DNA is TGTGCCAGCAGCCAAGACGCGCATCAGCCCCAGCATTTT.

The rearrangement links TRBV21-1 to TRBJ1-3; no check of the table's D call, TRBD1, against the DNA was made. TRBV21-1 is a listed pseudogene. The CDR3 totals 18 residues. The CDR3 DNA is TGTGCCAGCAGCAAATGGGGGGACAGAGCAAGCTCTGGAAACACCATATATTTT. Protein sequence: CASSKWGDRASSGNTIYF.

In this sample, this clone turned up once. The rearrangement links TRBV24-1 to TRBJ2-2; 7 bases are a match to TRBD2. CDR1 is KGHDR and CDR2 is SFDVKD in the germline V gene. Unmatched junction bases numbered 5, after V lost 6 bases and J lost 5 bases. The CDR3 contains 14 residues. CDR3 amino acids: CATSRLAETGELFF. The CDR3 DNA is TGTGCCACCAGTCGGCTAGCGGAGACCGGGGAGCTGTTTTTT.

In this sample, this clone is medium-sized. The gene calls are TRBV20-1 and TRBJ2-1, with D unclear. V gave up 3 bases and J gave up 7 bases, with 7 bases separating them. The CDR3 totals 11 residues. From germline, CDR1 is DFQATT and CDR2 SNEGSKA (reference sequence). The CDR3 DNA follows: TGCAGTGCTAGTGCCCCGAATGAGCAGTTCTTC. Amino acids: CSASAPNEQFF.

Only a few counts were recorded for this clone. The chain carries TRBV20-1 and TRBJ1-5; maybe TRBD1 (5 bases). CDR1 and CDR2 (germline): DFQATT, SNEGSKA (reference sequence). The CDR3 is made up of 11 amino acids. V lost 5 bases and J 12 bases, leaving 14 bases between the germline ends. The CDR3 nucleotides are TGCAGTGCTGGCCCAAGGGGTCTCCAGCATTTT. Its translation: CSAGPRGLQHF.

This rearrangement joins TRBV5-1 to TRBJ2-1, with a weak D call TRBD2 (6 bases). The ends were cut back, 10 bases at V and 0 bases at J, with 14 bases in the middle. Germline V gene sequence: CDR1 SGHRS, CDR2 YFSETQ. CDR3 length: 14 residues. The CDR3 loop is CASKLGGSYNEQFF. DNA of the CDR3: TGCGCCTCCAAACTGGGGGGCTCCTACAATGAGCAGTTCTTC.

This clone was observed a single time. The CDR3 is CASSPTGARGYTF. CDR3 in DNA: TGCGCCAGCAGCCCGACAGGGGCGAGGGGCTACACCTTC. V usage is TRBV4-3 and J usage is TRBJ1-2; 8 bases align to TRBD1. Unmatched junction bases numbered 6, after V lost 4 bases and J lost 8 bases. This CDR3 is built from 13 residues. Germline CDR1 reads LGHNA; CDR2 reads YSLEER.

The chain employs TRBV4-2 and TRBJ2-1; 11 nucleotides match TRBD2. Trimming at V came to 0 bases and at J to 4 bases, leaving 2 bases not matched to a gene. The CDR3 is 16 residues long. The germline CDR1 and CDR2 sequences are LGHNA and YNFKEQ. The CDR3 region has the DNA TGTGCCAGCAGCCAAGACGTAGCGGGAGGGTACAATGAGCAGTTCTTC. Protein product: CASSQDVAGGYNEQFF.